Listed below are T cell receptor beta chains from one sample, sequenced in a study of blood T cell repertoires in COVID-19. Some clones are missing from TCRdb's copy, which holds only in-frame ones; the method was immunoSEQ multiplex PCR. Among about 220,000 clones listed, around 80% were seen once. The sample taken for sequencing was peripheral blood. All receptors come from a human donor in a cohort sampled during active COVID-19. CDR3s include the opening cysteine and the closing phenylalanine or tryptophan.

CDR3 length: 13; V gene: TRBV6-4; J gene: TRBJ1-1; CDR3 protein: CASSEDRNTEAFF
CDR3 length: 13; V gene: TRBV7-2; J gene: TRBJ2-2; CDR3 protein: CASSLSLEGELFF
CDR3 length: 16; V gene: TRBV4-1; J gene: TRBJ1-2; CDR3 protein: CASSQEEGLTHYGYTF
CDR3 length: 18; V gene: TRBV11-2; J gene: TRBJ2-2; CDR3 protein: CASTNGWGGRGNTGELFF
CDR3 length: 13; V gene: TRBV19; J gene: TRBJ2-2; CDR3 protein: CASSIAVTGELFF
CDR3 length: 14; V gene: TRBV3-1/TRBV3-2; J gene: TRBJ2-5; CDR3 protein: CASTQRTVEETQYF
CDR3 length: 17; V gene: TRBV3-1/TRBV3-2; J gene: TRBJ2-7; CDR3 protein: CASSQRSGLVSSYEQYF
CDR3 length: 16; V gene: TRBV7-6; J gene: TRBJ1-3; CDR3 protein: CASSPDRGDRGNTIYF
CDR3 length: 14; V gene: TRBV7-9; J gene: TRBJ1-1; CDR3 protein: CASTPLGARTEAFF
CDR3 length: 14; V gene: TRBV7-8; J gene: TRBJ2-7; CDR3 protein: CASSPRLAAYEQYF
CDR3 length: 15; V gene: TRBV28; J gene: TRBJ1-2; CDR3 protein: CASTKTGQGAYGYTF
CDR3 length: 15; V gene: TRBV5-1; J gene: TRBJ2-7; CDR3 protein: CASSLAGQVYYEQYF
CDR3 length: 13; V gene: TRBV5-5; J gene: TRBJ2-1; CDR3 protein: CASSQSGTGLLFF
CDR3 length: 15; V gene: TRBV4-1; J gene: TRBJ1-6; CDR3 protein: CASSQGSGPHSPLHF
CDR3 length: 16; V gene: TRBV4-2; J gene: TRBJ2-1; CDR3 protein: CASSHHRDRSGDEQFF
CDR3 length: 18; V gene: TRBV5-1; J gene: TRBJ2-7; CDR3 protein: CASSLWQRSPGNSYEQYF
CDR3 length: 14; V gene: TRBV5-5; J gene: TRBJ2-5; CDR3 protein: CASSSRRVSETQYF
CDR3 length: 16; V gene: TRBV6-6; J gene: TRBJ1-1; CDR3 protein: CASRPLAQGLNTEAFF
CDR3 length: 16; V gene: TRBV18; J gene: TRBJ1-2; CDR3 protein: CASSPGTASDNYGYTF
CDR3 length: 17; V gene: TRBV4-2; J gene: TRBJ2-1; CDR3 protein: CASSQTYPTGKHNEQFF
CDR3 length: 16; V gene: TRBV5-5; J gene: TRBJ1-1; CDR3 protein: CASSSLPGQGRTEAFF
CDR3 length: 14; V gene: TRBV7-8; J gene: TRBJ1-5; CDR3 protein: CASSLSQINQPQHF
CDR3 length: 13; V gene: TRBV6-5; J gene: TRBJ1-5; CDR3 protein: CASNKGDNQPQHF
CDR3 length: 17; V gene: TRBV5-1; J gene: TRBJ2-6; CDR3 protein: CASSPGLHVSGANVLTF
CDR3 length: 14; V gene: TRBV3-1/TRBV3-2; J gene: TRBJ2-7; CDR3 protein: CASSQTSRGYEQYF
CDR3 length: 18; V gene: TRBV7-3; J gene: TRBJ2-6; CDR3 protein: CASSLRGTGSSGANVLTF
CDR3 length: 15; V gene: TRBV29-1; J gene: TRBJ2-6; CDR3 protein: CSVKQGGSGANVLTF
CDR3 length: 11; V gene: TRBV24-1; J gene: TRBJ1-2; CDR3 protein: CATRGTGSYTF
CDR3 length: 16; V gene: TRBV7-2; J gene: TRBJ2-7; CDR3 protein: CASSLAYRAGGQEQYF
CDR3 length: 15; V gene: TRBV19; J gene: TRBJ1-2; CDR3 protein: CASSKTGDEVYGYTF
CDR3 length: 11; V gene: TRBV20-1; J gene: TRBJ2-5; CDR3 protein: CSARDTPAQYF
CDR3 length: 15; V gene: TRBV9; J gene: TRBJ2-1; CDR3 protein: CASSPRTSGSYEQFF
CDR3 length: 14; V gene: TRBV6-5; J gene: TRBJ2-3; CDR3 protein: CASSPLLATDTQYF
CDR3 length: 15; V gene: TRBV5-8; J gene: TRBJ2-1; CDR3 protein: CASPQRREGYNEQFF
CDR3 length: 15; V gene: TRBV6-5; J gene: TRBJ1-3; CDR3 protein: CASRHDSDSGNTIYF
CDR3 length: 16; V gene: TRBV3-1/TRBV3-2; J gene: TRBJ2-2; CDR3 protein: CASSQLAGSNTGELFF
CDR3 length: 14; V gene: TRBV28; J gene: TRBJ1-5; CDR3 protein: CASRSGWGNQPQHF
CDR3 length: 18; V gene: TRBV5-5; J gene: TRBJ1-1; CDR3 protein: CASSLAILGQALNTEAFF
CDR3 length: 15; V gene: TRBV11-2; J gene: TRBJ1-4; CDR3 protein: CASSLARGANEKLFF
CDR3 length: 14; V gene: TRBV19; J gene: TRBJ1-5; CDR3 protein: CASSMTDRDQPQHF
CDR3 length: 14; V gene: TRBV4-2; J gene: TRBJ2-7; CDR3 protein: CASSQAWKRGEQYF
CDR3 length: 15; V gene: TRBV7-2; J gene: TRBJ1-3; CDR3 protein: CASSLVAGVGNTIYF
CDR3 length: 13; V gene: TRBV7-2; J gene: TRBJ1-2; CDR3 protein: CASSPQGNYGYTF
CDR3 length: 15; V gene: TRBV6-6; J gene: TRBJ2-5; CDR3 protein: CASSLTGVGGETQYF
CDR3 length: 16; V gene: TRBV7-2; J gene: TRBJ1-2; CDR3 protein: CASSLGGAGTDYGYTF
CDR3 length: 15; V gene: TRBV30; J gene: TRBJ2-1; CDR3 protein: CAWKSKDRVLNEQFF
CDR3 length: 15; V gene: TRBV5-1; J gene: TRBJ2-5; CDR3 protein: CASSLSPGAYETQYF
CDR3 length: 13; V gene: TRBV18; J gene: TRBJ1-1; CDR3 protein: CASSLELNTEAFF
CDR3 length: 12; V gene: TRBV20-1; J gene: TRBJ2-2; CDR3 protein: CSASPGLGELFF
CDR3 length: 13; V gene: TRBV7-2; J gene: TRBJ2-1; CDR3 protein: CASSPGRGNEQFF
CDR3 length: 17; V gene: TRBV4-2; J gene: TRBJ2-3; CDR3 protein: CASSLVPGQGRPDTQYF
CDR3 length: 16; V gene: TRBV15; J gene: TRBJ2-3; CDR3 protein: CATSRSDSLITDTQYF
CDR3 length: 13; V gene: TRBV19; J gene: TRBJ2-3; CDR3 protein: CASTTGVGDTQYF
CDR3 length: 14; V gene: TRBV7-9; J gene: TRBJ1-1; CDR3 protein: CASSLGKEYTEAFF
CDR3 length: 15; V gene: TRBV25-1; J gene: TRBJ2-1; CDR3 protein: CASTSHRGIHNEQFF
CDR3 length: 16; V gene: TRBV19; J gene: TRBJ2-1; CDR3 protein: CASSATGTIVNNEQFF
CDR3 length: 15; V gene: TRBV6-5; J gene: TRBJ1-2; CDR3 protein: CASSYSNNLRGGYTF
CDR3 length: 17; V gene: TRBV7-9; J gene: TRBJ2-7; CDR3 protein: CASSSASTSGSFYEQYF
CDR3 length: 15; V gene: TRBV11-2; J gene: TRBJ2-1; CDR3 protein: CASSLGQGPYNEQFF
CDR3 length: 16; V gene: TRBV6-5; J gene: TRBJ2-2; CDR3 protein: CASSYSGGQVTGELFF